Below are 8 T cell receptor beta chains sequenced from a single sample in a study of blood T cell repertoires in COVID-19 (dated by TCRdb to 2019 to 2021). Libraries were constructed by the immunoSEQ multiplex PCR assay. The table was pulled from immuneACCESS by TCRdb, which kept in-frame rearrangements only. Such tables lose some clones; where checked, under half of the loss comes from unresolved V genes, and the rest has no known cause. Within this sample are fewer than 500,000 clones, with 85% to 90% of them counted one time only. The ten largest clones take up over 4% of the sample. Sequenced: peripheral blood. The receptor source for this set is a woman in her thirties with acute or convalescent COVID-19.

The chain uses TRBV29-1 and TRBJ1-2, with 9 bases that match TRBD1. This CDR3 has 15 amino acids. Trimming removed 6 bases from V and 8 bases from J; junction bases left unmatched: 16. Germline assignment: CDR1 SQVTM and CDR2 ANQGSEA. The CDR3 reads CSVAELRDRVGGYTF. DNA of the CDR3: TGCAGCGTCGCGGAACTTCGGGACAGGGTCGGCGGCTACACCTTC.

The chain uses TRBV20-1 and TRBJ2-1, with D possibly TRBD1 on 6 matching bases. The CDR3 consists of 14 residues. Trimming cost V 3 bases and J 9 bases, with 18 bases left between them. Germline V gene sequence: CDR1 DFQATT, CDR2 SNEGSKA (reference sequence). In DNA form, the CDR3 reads TGCAGTGCTAGTCCTTTACAGGGTTTGCGTGAGCAGTTCTTC. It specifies CSASPLQGLREQFF.

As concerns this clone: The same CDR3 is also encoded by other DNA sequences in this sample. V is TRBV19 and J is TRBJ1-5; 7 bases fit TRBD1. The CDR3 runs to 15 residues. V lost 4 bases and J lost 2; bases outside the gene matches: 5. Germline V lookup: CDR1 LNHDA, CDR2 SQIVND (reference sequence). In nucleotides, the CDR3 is TGTGCCAGTAGTACCCGACAGGGTGGCAATCAGCCCCAGCATTTT. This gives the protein CASSTRQGGNQPQHF.

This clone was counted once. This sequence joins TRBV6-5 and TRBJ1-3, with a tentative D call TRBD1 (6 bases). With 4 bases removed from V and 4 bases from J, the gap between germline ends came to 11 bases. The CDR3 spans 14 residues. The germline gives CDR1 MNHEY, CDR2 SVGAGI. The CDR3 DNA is TGTGCCAGCAGTTCCGGGACAAGAGGAAACACCATATATTTT. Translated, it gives CASSSGTRGNTIYF.

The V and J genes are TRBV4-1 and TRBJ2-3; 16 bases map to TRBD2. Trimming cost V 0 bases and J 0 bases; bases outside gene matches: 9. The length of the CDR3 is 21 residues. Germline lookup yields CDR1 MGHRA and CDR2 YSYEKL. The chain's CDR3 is CASSQELGLAGGLGSTDTQYF. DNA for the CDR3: TGCGCCAGCAGCCAAGAACTGGGACTAGCGGGGGGGCTGGGGAGCACAGATACGCAGTATTTT.

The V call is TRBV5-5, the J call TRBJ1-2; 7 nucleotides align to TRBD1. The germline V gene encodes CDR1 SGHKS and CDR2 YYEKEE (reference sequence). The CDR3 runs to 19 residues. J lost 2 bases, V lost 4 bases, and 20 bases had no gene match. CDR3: CASSATSTGMRGPNYGYTF. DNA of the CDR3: TGTGCCAGCAGCGCAACCTCGACAGGGATGAGAGGTCCGAACTATGGCTACACCTTC. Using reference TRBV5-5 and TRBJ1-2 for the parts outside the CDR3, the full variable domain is DAGVTQSPTHLIKTRGQQVTLRCSPISGHKSVSWYQQVLGQGPQFIFQYYEKEERGRGNFPDRFSARQFPNYSSELNVNALLLGDSALYLCASSATSTGMRGPNYGYTFGSGTRLTVV.

CDR3 in DNA: TGTGCCAGCAGTTTATTGGGCAGTCAAAAACTGTTTTTT. Protein product: CASSLLGSQKLFF. The chain joins TRBV27 to TRBJ1-4; D is ambiguous. V was pared by 1 base and J by 9 bases, with 9 bases between. Germline V CDR1 and CDR2: MNHEY, SMNVEV (reference sequence). This CDR3 contains 13 residues.

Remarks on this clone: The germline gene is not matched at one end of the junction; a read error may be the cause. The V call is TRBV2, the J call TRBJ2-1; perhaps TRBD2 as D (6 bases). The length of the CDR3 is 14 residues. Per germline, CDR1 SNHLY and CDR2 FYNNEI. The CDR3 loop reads CASRITRDSSRPVF. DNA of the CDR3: TGTGCCAGCAGAATTACCAGGGACTCTAGCCGCCCCGTCTTC. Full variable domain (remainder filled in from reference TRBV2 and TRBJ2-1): EPEVTQTPSHQVTQMGQEVILRCVPISNHLYFYWYRQILGQKVEFLVSFYNNEISEKSEIFDDQFSVERPDGSNFTLKIRSTKLEDSAMYFCASRITRDSSRPVFGPGTRLTVL.